Presented here are 27 T cell receptor beta chains from one specimen sequenced in a study of regulatory T cells in long-lasting Graves disease. Time point: persistent/refractory GD, antithyroid drugs over 5 years with positive TRAb. TCR sequences were obtained from RNA taken from PBMCs. Both iRepertoire HTBI primers and Arm-PCR of CDR3 regions were used to build the TCR beta libraries. TCRdb fed the multiplex PCR reads into MiXCR, producing one record per CDR3 protein. The sample consists of a few hundred thousand distinct CDR3 sequences, about 20% of them appearing once. The specimen was peripheral blood mononuclear cells (PBMCs), collected when the disease was refractory, from a patient treated with antithyroid drugs. The receptor set was obtained from a female donor with Graves disease.

This clonotype was seen many times. The V call is TRBV24-1, the J call TRBJ1-3, with D possibly TRBD1 on 5 matching bases. The germline V and J ends were trimmed by 7 bases and 4 bases, with 7 bases remaining between them. Germline V gives CDR1 KGHDR, CDR2 SFDVKD. The CDR3 is 12 amino acids. DNA for the CDR3: TGTGCCACCAGGCAGGGCGGAAACACCATATATTTT. Encoded protein: CATRQGGNTIYF.

This clonotype was counted ten times or more. This chain links TRBV11-2 with TRBJ2-5; possibly TRBD2 for D (5 bases). The CDR3 runs to 14 residues. Germline CDR1 reads SGHAT; CDR2 reads FQNNGV. The V end was cut by 1 base, the J end by 5 bases, with 11 bases between. The CDR3 nucleotides read TGTGCCAGCAGCTTAGTCGCTAGCATGGAGACCCAGTACTTC. Encoded protein: CASSLVASMETQYF.

This clonotype was counted ten times or more. The chain has TRBV7-2 and TRBJ1-2; D is unresolved. Germline-derived CDR1 and CDR2 are SGHTA and FQGNSA. CDR3 size: 13 residues. V lost 1 base, J lost 3 bases, and 6 bases lay in between. CDR3 coding DNA: TGTGCCAGCAGCTTAGTGGCAGACTATGGCTACACCTTC. It codes for CASSLVADYGYTF.

This chain uses TRBV5-1 with TRBJ1-1; a weak D match, TRBD1 (5 bases). The CDR3 has 16 residues. The V end lost 4 bases, the J end lost 0 bases, and 16 bases lay between the germline ends. Germline assignment: CDR1 SGHRS and CDR2 YFSETQ. This chain's CDR3 is CASSPSRVLMNTEAFF. CDR3 coding DNA: TGCGCCAGCAGCCCGTCCAGGGTTCTCATGAACACTGAAGCTTTCTTT.

Comment on this clonotype: This could be a read error, since a much larger clone is one nucleotide away. The chain combines TRBV28 with TRBJ1-5; possible D gene TRBD1, 5 bases. CDR3 size: 13 residues. The germline V gene has CDR1 MDHEN and CDR2 SYDVKM. CDR3 DNA sequence: TGTGCCAGCAGTACAGGTAGCAATCGGCCCCAGCATTTT. This codes for CASSTGSNRPQHF.

The sample holds a few counts of this clonotype. V gene TRBV11-3 combines with J gene TRBJ2-3, with 7 bases lining up with TRBD2. V lost 1 base and J lost 2; bases outside the gene matches: 9. The germline CDR1 and CDR2 sequences are SGHNT and YENEEA. The CDR3 is 17 residues long. CDR3 sequence: CASSLGLRLADTDTQYF. The CDR3 nucleotides are TGTGCCAGCAGCTTAGGACTGAGGCTAGCGGACACAGATACGCAGTATTTT.

This chain uses TRBV29-1 with TRBJ1-2, with D perhaps TRBD1 (5 bases). Germline V CDR1 and CDR2: SQVTM, ANQGSEA. The V end lost 3 bases, the J end lost 0 bases, and 8 bases lay between the germline ends. The length of the CDR3 is 13 residues. The CDR3 region has the DNA TGCAGCGTTGAGGGACCCGCTAACTATGGCTACACCTTC. It specifies CSVEGPANYGYTF.

This clonotype was counted ten times or more. This chain joins TRBV6-5 and TRBJ1-1, with D possibly being TRBD1 (5 bases). The CDR3 consists of 14 residues. V was shortened by 4 bases and J by 11 bases, with 20 bases between the two germline ends. Germline assignment: CDR1 MNHEY and CDR2 SVGAGI. CDR3: CASSSTTGGDLAFF. The CDR3 coding sequence is TGTGCCAGCAGTTCGACGACGGGTGGGGACCTGGCTTTCTTT.

V is TRBV9 and J is TRBJ2-5, with D perhaps matching TRBD2 (5 bases). The CDR3 loop spans 14 amino acids. The ends were cut back, 0 bases at V and 2 bases at J, with 8 bases in the middle. Germline-derived CDR1 and CDR2 are SGDLS and YYNGEE. CDR3 sequence reads: CASSVAGSQETQYF. In DNA form, the CDR3 reads TGTGCCAGCAGCGTAGCGGGGAGTCAAGAGACCCAGTACTTC.

This clonotype has at least ten counts. The chain carries TRBV29-1 and TRBJ1-2; 8 nucleotides align to TRBD1. This CDR3 comprises 14 residues. The trim removed 0 bases at V and 8 bases at J, leaving 8 bases unmatched. Germline CDR1 SQVTM, CDR2 ANQGSEA. CDR3 nucleotide sequence: TGCAGCGTTGAAGATAGGGCAGGGGGCCAGGGCTACACCTTC. This gives the protein CSVEDRAGGQGYTF.

This clonotype has a count of ten or more. The chain has TRBV6-1 and TRBJ2-5; D uncertain. CDR1 MNHNS and CDR2 SASEGT come from the germline V gene. The CDR3 length is 11 residues. Trimming pared 7 bases from V and 5 bases from J, leaving 8 bases between. CDR3 region: CASTFGETQYF. The CDR3 DNA is TGTGCCAGCACTTTTGGGGAGACCCAGTACTTC.

Of note for this clonotype: The CDR3 end shows no conserved phenylalanine or tryptophan, and so a read error is likely. The chain combines TRBV19 with TRBJ1-1; D possibly corresponds to TRBD1 (6 bases). Germline V CDR1 and CDR2: LNHDA, SQIVND (reference sequence). Trimming left V 3 bases short and J 2 bases short, with 10 bases between. This CDR3 spans 14 amino acids. CDR3 nucleotides: TGTGCCAGTAGTATTTACAGGGACAACACTGAAGCTTTCCTT. Translation gives CASSIYRDNTEAFL.

V gene TRBV2 combines with J gene TRBJ2-7; TRBD2 matches 7 bases. The CDR3 spans 14 residues. With V trimmed by 6 bases and J by 0 bases, 5 bases remained unmatched. Germline V gene lookup returns CDR1 SNHLY and CDR2 FYNNEI. CDR3 nucleotides: TGTGCCAGCAGACCAGGCGGGAGCTCCTACGAGCAGTACTTC. Translating gives CASRPGGSSYEQYF.

This clonotype was counted ten times or more. The CDR3 sequence: CASSPSPTAGYTF. In nucleotides, the CDR3 is TGTGCCAGCAGTCCGTCCCCCACGGCCGGCTACACCTTC. The V call is TRBV28, the J call TRBJ1-2; no definite D call. This CDR3 comprises 13 residues. Trimming pared 5 bases from V and 8 bases from J, leaving 15 bases between. The germline gives CDR1 MDHEN, CDR2 SYDVKM.

This clonotype has at least ten counts. V and J are TRBV6-1 and TRBJ1-1; no firm D call. Per the germline V gene, CDR1 is MNHNS and CDR2 is SASEGT. V was clipped by 5 bases and J by 4 bases, with 8 bases between them. The CDR3 totals 12 residues. In DNA form, the CDR3 reads TGTGCCAGCAGTCCGGTTAGCACTGAAGCTTTCTTT. Its translation is CASSPVSTEAFF.

The chain joins TRBV5-1 to TRBJ2-2; TRBD1 agrees at 7 bases. The junction had 10 bases not matched to a gene; V was cut back by 7 bases and J by 4 bases. CDR1 and CDR2 (germline): SGHRS, YFSETQ. This CDR3 region has 15 residues. The DNA of the CDR3 is TGCGCCAGCGGAGCCTTTCCAGGGGGCACCGGGGAGCTGTTTTTT. Translation gives CASGAFPGGTGELFF. Together with reference TRBV5-1 and TRBJ2-2, the CDR3 gives the full variable domain: KAGVTQTPRYLIKTRGQQVTLSCSPISGHRSVSWYQQTPGQGLQFLFEYFSETQRNKGNFPGRFSGRQFSNSRSEMNVSTLELGDSALYLCASGAFPGGTGELFFGEGSRLTVL.

This clonotype has a count of ten or more. V is TRBV7-8 and J is TRBJ1-3; D not resolved. The CDR3 length is 18 residues. CDR1 is SGHVS, CDR2 FQNEAQ, per germline. V lost 0 bases, J lost 0 bases, and 15 bases lay in between. In DNA form, the CDR3 reads TGTGCCAGCAGCTTAGCCCCGAGCTCGGCGGGCTCTGGAAACACCATATATTTT. Encoded protein: CASSLAPSSAGSGNTIYF.

The V gene is TRBV7-9, the J gene TRBJ1-5; D gene ambiguous. The V end lost 4 bases, the J end lost 2 bases, and 6 bases lay between the germline ends. The CDR3 consists of 13 residues. Germline values: CDR1 SEHNR, CDR2 FQNEAQ (reference sequence). CDR3: CASSWDRNQPQHF. CDR3 DNA sequence: TGTGCCAGCAGCTGGGATCGCAATCAGCCCCAGCATTTT.

The DNA of the CDR3 is TGCAGTGCTAACGATCTAGCGGGCCGCACAGATACGCAGTATTTT. The encoded protein is CSANDLAGRTDTQYF. The chain couples TRBV20-1 to TRBJ2-3; TRBD2 matches at 8 bases. V lost 4 bases to trimming and J lost 1 base; unmatched junction nucleotides: 7. The length of the CDR3 is 15 residues. Germline values: CDR1 DFQATT, CDR2 SNEGSKA (reference sequence).

V is TRBV20-1 and J is TRBJ2-5, with 11 bases lining up with TRBD2. The CDR3 covers 15 residues. V lost 3 bases, J lost 4 bases, and 7 bases stayed unmatched. From germline, CDR1 is DFQATT and CDR2 SNEGSKA (reference sequence). The CDR3 region has the DNA TGCAGTGCTAGGATTAGCGGGGGGGCCAGAGAGACCCAGTACTTC. Residues: CSARISGGARETQYF.

This clonotype is medium-sized within its sample. Germline and junction disagree at one end, which may indicate a read error. The DNA of the CDR3 is TGTGCCAGCAGCCTCTCGGCCCTCACCGGGGAGCTGTTTTTT. It codes for CASSLSALTGELFF. The chain links TRBV5-1 to TRBJ2-2; no clear D. The CDR3 contains 14 residues. Per germline, CDR1 SGHRS and CDR2 YFSETQ.

The chain uses TRBV6-5 and TRBJ1-4; D gene unclear. Trimming left V 4 bases short and J 10 bases short, with 7 bases between. CDR1 MNHEY and CDR2 SVGAGI come from the germline V gene. CDR3 length equals 11 residues. The CDR3 DNA follows: TGTGCCAGCAGTTCGGTTGGAAAACTGTTTTTT. Translated: CASSSVGKLFF.

This clonotype occurred many times. The chain links TRBV12-3 or TRBV12-4 to TRBJ1-5; weak D call: TRBD1 (6 bases). The CDR3 is 15 amino acids. Trimming removed 4 bases from V and 0 bases from J, with 10 bases in between. CDR3 sequence (DNA): TGTGCCAGCAGTTCGAGGGGGGATAGCAATCAGCCCCAGCATTTT. Translating it yields CASSSRGDSNQPQHF.

This clonotype showed up many times. V gene TRBV6-1 combines with J gene TRBJ1-2, with TRBD1 identical over 9 bases. V lost 6 bases to trimming and J lost 8 bases; unmatched junction nucleotides: 7. The CDR3 is 13 amino acids. The germline CDR1 and CDR2 sequences are MNHNS and SASEGT. The CDR3 DNA sequence: TGTGCCAGCAGGAAAACAGGGGGCCAAGGCTACACCTTC. Translating it yields CASRKTGGQGYTF.

Turning to this clonotype: A read error may account for a junction end that differs from germline. The chain couples TRBV7-8 to TRBJ1-1; tentative D call: TRBD1 (6 bases). Per the germline V gene, CDR1 is SGHVS and CDR2 is FQNEAQ. The length of the CDR3 is 17 residues. The CDR3 nucleotides are TGTGCCAGCAGCCCGCTCAGGACGGACAGTGGCAACACTGAAGCTTCCTTT. This encodes CASSPLRTDSGNTEASF.

This clonotype has at least ten counts. The rearrangement uses TRBV12-3 or TRBV12-4 and TRBJ2-7; maybe TRBD2 (5 bases). CDR3 length equals 13 residues. Trimming took off 7 bases at V and 4 bases at J, with 14 bases between the two ends. DNA of the CDR3: TGTGCCAGCACCGAGGGTACGCGTTACGAGCAGTACTTC. It yields the protein CASTEGTRYEQYF.

Points on this clonotype: The CDR3 ends on some other residue instead of the conserved phenylalanine or tryptophan, so this is likely a read error. The chain joins TRBV14 to TRBJ1-6; D is uncertain. The V end lost 1 base, the J end lost 9 bases, and 10 bases lay between the germline ends. The CDR3 length is 14 residues. Looked up from germline, CDR1 is SGHDN and CDR2 is FVKESK. CDR3 protein: CASSQVLGTSPLHL. CDR3 DNA sequence: TGTGCCAGCAGCCAAGTCCTCGGCACTTCACCCCTCCACCTT.